This T cell receptor (beta chain) was sequenced for a study of shared clonotypes between healthy human individuals. For the study at large: A couple of female and a few male donors aged 18 to 49 were enrolled.

A remark on this clone: Its antigen is as yet unknown.

Method: immunoSEQ multiplex PCR; TCRdb's copy keeps in-frame clones and lacks some. The sample comprises roughly 2 million clones, approximately 95% of which are singletons, and roughly 0.13% rests with the top ten. Both subsets, CD45RA+ naive and CD45RA-negative memory, were split from the CD4+ cells. General observations from the study: A reduction in generation probabilities was seen for non-shared clonotypes relative to those shared by all four donors.

Sequencing was carried out using naive CD4+ T cells sorted from blood. Subset defined: CD45RA+ positively selected. This sequence was found in a man between 18 and 29 years old in good health.

This chain's CDR3 is CASSLVRGISNYGYTF. The CDR3 nucleotides read TGTGCCAGCAGCTTAGTTCGGGGTATTTCTAACTATGGCTACACCTTC. This chain connects TRBV7-9 to TRBJ1-2, with D unclear. This CDR3 comprises 16 residues. Trimming removed 1 base at V and 0 bases at J, with 12 bases between. CDR1 is SEHNR, CDR2 FQNEAQ, per germline (reference sequence).